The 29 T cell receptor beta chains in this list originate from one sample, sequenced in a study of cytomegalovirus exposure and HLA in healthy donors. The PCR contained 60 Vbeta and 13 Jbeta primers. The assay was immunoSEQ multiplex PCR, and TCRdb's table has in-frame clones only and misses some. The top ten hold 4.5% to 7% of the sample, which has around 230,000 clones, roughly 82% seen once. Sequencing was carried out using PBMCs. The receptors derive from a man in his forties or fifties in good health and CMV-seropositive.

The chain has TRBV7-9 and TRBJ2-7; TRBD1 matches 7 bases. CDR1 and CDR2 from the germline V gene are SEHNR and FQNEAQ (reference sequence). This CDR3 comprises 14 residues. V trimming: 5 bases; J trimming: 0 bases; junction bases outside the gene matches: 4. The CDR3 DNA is TGTGCCAGCAGCGAGACAGGGAGCTCCTACGAGCAGTACTTC. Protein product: CASSETGSSYEQYF.

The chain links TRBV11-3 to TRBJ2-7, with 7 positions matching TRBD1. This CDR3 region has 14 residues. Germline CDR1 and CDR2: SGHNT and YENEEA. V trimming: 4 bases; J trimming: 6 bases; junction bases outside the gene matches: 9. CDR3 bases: TGTGCCAGCAGCTCCGGACAGGCCGAGGGCGAGCAGTACGTC. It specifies CASSSGQAEGEQYV.

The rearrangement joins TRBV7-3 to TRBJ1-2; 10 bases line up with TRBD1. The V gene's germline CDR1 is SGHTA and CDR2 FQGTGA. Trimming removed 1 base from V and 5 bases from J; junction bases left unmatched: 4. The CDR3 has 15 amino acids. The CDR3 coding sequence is TGTGCCAGCAGCTTAATACCGGGACAGGGGTATGGCTACACCTTC. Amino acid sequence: CASSLIPGQGYGYTF.

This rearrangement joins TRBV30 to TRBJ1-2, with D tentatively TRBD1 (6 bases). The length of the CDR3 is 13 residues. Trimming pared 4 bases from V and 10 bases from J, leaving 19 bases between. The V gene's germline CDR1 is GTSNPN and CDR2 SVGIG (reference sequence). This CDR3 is CAWMGGREGFYTF. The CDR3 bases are TGTGCCTGGATGGGGGGCAGGGAGGGGTTCTACACCTTC.

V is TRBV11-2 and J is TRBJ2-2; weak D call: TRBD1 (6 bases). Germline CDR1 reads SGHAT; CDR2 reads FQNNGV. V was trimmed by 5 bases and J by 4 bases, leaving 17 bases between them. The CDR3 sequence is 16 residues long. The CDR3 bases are TGTGCCAGCAGCCCTGGAGACGGGACACCCACCGGGGAGCTGTTTTTT. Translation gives CASSPGDGTPTGELFF.

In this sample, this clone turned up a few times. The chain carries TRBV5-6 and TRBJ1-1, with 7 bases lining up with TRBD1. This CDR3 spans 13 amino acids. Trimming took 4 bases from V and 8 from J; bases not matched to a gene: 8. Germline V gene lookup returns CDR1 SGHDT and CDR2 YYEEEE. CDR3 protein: CASSLKQGTEAFF. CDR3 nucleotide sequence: TGTGCCAGCAGCCTGAAACAGGGGACGGAAGCTTTCTTT.

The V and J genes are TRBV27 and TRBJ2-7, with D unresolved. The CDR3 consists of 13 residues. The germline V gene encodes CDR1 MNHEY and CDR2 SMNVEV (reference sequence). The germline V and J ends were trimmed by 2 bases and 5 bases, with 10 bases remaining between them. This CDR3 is CASSLQEADEQYF. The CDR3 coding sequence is TGTGCCAGCAGTTTACAAGAGGCGGACGAGCAGTACTTC.

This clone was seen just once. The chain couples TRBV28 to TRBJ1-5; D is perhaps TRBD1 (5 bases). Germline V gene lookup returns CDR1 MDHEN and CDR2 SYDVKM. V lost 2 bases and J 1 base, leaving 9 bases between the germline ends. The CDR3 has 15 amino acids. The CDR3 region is CASSLPTESNQPQHF. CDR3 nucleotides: TGTGCCAGCAGTTTACCGACAGAAAGCAATCAGCCCCAGCATTTT. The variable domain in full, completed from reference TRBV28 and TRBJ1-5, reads DVKVTQSSRYLVKRTGEKVFLECVQDMDHENMFWYRQDPGLGLRLIYFSYDVKMKEKGDIPEGYSVSREKKERFSLILESASTNQTSMYLCASSLPTESNQPQHFGDGTRLSIL.

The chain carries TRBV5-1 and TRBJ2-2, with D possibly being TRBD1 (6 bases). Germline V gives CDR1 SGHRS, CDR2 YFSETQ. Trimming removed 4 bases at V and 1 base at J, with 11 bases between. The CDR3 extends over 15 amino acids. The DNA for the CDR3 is TGCGCCAGCAGCCAGGGGACGGGGAACACCGGGGAGCTGTTTTTT. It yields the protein CASSQGTGNTGELFF.

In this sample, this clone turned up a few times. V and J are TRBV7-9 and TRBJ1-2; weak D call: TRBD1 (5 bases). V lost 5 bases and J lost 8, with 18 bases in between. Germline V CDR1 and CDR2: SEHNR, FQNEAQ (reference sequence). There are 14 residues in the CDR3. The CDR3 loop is CASSQSGNQGGYTF. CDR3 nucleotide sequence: TGTGCCAGCAGCCAGTCCGGCAACCAGGGCGGCTACACCTTC.

The CDR3 sequence: CASSQVGTESYTEAFF. The CDR3 nucleotides are TGTGCCAGCAGCCAAGTCGGGACAGAATCTTACACTGAAGCTTTCTTT. The chain is built from TRBV7-9 and TRBJ1-1; TRBD1 matches at 7 bases. Trimming removed 5 bases from V and 3 bases from J; junction bases left unmatched: 12. The CDR3 is made up of 16 amino acids. Germline values: CDR1 SEHNR, CDR2 FQNEAQ (reference sequence). The whole variable domain, remainder taken from reference TRBV7-9 and TRBJ1-1, is DTGVSQNPRHKITKRGQNVTFRCDPISEHNRLYWYRQTLGQGPEFLTYFQNEAQLEKSRLLSDRFSAERPKGSFSTLEIQRTEQGDSAMYLCASSQVGTESYTEAFFGQGTRLTVV.

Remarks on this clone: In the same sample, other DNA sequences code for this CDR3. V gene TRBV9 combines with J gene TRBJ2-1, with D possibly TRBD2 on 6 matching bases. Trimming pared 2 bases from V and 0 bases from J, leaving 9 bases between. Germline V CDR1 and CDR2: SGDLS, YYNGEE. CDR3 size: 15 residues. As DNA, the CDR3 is TGTGCCAGCAGCGTCGATAGCGGCTCCTACAATGAGCAGTTCTTC. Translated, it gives CASSVDSGSYNEQFF.

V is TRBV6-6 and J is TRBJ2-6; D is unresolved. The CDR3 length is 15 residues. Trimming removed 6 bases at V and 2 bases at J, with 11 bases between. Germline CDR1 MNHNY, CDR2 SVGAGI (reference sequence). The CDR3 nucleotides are TGTGCCAGCAGCCCTTCGGTCCCTGGGGCCAACGTCCTGACTTTC. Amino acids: CASSPSVPGANVLTF.

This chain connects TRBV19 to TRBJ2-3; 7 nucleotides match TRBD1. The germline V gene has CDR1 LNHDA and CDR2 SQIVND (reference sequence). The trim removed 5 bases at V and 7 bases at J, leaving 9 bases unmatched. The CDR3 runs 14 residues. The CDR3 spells CASSRQGRANTQYF. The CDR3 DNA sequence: TGTGCCAGTAGTCGACAGGGCCGGGCTAATACGCAGTATTTT. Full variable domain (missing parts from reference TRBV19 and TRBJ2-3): DGGITQSPKYLFRKEGQNVTLSCEQNLNHDAMYWYRQDPGQGLRLIYYSQIVNDFQKGDIAEGYSVSREKKESFPLTVTSAQKNPTAFYLCASSRQGRANTQYFGPGTRLTVL.

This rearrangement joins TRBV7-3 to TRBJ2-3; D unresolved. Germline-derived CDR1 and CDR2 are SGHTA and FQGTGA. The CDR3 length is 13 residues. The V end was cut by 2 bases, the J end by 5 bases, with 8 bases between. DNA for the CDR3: TGTGCCAGCAGCTTAGTGGCGGTAGATACGCAGTATTTT. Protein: CASSLVAVDTQYF.

CDR3 amino acids: CASSGDPYTEAFF. In DNA form, the CDR3 reads TGTGCCAGCAGCGGAGACCCTTACACTGAAGCTTTCTTT. The chain uses TRBV7-2 and TRBJ1-1; D gene uncertain. Germline loops: CDR1 SGHTA, CDR2 FQGNSA. The V end was cut by 5 bases, the J end by 3 bases, with 10 bases between. The CDR3 length is 13 residues. Combining the CDR3 with reference TRBV7-2 and TRBJ1-1 gives the whole variable domain GAGVSQSPSNKVTEKGKDVELRCDPISGHTALYWYRQSLGQGLEFLIYFQGNSAPDKSGLPSDRFSAERTGGSVSTLTIQRTQQEDSAVYLCASSGDPYTEAFFGQGTRLTVV.

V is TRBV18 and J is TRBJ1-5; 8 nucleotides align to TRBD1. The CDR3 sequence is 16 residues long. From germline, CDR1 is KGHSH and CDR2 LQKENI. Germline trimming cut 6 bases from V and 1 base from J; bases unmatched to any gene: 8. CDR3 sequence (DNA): TGTGCCAGCTCCCTCTACGACAGGGGAAGCAATCAGCCCCAGCATTTT. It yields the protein CASSLYDRGSNQPQHF. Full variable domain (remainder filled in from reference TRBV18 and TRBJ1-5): NAGVMQNPRHLVRRRGQEARLRCSPMKGHSHVYWYRQLPEEGLKFMVYLQKENIIDESGMPKERFSAEFPKEGPSILRIQQVVRGDSAAYFCASSLYDRGSNQPQHFGDGTRLSIL.

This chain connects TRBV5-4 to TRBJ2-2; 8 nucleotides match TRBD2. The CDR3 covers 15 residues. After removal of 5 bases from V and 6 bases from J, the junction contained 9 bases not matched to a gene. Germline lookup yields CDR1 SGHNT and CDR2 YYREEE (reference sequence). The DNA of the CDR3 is TGTGCCAGCAGACCGGGACTAGAGGGAGCCGGGGAGCTGTTTTTT. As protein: CASRPGLEGAGELFF. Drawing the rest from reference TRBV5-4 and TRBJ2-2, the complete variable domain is ETGVTQSPTHLIKTRGQQVTLRCSSQSGHNTVSWYQQALGQGPQFIFQYYREEENGRGNFPPRFSGLQFPNYSSELNVNALELDDSALYLCASRPGLEGAGELFFGEGSRLTVL.

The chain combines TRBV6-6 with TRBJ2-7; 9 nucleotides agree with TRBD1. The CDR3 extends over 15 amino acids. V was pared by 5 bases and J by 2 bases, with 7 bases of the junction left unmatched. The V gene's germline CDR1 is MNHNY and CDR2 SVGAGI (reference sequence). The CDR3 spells CASSPGTGITYEQYF. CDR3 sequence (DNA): TGTGCCAGCAGTCCCGGGACAGGGATAACCTACGAGCAGTACTTC.

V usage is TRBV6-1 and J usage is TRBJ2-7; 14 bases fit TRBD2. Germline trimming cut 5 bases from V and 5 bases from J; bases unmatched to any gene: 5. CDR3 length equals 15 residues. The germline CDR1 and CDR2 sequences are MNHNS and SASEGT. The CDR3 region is CASSPTSGRAHEQYV. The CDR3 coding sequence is TGTGCCAGCAGTCCGACTAGCGGGAGGGCCCACGAGCAGTACGTC.

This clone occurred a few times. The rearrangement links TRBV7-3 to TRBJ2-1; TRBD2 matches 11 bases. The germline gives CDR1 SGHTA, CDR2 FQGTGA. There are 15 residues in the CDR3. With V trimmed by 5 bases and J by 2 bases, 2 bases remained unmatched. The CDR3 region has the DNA TGTGCCAGCAGCCCGACTAGCGGGACCTACAATGAGCAGTTCTTC. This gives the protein CASSPTSGTYNEQFF.

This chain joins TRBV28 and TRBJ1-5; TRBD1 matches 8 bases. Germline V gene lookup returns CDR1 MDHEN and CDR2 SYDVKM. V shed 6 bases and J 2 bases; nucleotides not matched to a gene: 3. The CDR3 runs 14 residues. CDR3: CASSLTGGNQPQHF. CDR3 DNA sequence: TGTGCCAGCAGCCTGACAGGGGGCAATCAGCCCCAGCATTTT.

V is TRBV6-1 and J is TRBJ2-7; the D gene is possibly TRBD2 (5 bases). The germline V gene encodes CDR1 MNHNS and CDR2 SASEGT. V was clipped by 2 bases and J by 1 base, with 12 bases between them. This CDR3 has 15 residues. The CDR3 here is CASSERETDSYEQYF. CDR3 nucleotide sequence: TGTGCCAGCAGTGAAAGGGAGACGGATTCCTACGAGCAGTACTTC.

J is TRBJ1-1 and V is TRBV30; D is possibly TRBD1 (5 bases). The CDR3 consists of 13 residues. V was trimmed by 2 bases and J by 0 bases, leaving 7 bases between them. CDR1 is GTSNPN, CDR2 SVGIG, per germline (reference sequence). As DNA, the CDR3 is TGTGCCTGGAGTCGACAGCTGAACACTGAAGCTTTCTTT. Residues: CAWSRQLNTEAFF.

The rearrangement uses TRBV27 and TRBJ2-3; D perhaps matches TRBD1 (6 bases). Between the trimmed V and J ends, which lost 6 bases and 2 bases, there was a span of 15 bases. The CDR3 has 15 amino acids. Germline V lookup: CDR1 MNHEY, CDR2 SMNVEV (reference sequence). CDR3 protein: CASRSRGTVTDTQYF. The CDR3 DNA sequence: TGTGCCAGCAGATCCAGGGGTACAGTCACAGATACGCAGTATTTT.

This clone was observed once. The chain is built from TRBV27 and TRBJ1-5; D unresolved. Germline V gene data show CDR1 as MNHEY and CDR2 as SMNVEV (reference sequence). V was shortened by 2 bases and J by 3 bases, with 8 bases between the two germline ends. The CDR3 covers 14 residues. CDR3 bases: TGTGCCAGCAGTTTAAGAGGTCTCAATCAGCCCCAGCATTTT. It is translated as CASSLRGLNQPQHF.

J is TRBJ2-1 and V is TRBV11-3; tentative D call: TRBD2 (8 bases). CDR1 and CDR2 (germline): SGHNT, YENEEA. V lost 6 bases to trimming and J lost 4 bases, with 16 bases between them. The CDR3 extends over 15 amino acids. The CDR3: CASRRREGAYNEQFF. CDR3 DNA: TGTGCCAGCAGACGCCGGGAGGGGGCTTACAATGAGCAGTTCTTC.

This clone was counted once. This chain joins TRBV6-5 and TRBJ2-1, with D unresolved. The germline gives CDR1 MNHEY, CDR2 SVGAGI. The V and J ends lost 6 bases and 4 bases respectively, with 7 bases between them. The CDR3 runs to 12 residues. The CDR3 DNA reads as TGTGCCAGCAGGCTCGGGTACAATGAGCAGTTCTTC. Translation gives CASRLGYNEQFF.

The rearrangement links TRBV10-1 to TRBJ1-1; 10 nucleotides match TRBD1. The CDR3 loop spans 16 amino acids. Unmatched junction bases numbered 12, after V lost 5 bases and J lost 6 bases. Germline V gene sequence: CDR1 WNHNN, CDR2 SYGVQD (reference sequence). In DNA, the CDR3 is TGCGCCAGCAGTCCCGGGACAGGGGAAAGTTTCCCTGAAGCTTTCTTT. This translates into CASSPGTGESFPEAFF.